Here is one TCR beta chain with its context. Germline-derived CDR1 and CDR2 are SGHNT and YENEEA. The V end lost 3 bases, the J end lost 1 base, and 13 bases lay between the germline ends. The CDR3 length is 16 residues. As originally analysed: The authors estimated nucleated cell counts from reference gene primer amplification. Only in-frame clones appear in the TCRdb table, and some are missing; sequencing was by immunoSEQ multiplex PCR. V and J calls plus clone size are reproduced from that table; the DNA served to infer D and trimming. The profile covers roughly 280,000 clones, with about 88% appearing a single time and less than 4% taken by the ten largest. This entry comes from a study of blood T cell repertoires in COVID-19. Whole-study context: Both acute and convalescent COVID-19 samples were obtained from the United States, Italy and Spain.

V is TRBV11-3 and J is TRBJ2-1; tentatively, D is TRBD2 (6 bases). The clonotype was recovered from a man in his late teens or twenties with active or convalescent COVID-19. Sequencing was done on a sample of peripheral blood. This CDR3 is CASSLDGSRSYNEQFF. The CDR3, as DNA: TGTGCCAGCAGCTTGGACGGGAGTAGATCCTACAATGAGCAGTTCTTC.